This section outlines one T cell receptor (beta chain) sequence together with its context. This clonotype was detected many times. Its binding antigen is unknown. No base qualities exist here, and no much larger clone lies one base off it. The hyperthyroidism patients were between 18 and 65 years old and newly diagnosed, with a disease duration of less than 2 months. Exclusion was applied to patients with uncontrolled infections, other autoimmune diseases, pregnancy or lactation. Clinical symptoms, serum thyroxine and TRAb, thyroid ultrasound, and orbital computed tomography formed the basis for the diagnoses. Blood from progressor patients was drawn when they were first diagnosed with hyperthyroidism, before any ophthalmopathy symptoms appeared. PBMCs were separated from roughly 10 ml of fresh peripheral blood using Ficoll-Paque density gradient centrifugation. Patients classed as progressors first received a Graves' hyperthyroidism diagnosis and then went on to develop ophthalmopathy during follow-up. Total RNA was extracted with Trizol reagent, and quality was checked on an Agilent 2100 Bioanalyzer.

The TCR beta CDR3 regions were amplified from RNA transcripts. A first-round RT-PCR of the TCR CDR3 used the HTBI primer set with the Qiagen OneStep RT-PCR kit. Libraries were constructed in a second round of multiplex PCR, after which size selection and purification were carried out. Paired-end sequencing of the libraries was performed with 100 bp reads on an Illumina HiSeq2000. Per the source publication's procedure: SOAPnuke was used to process the raw data, throwing out any read that contained adapters or uncalled bases, had a mean Phred below 15, or lacked an exact constant-primer or identifier match. High-quality paired reads were merged using COPE v1.2.5, and each unique nucleotide sequence was defined as a clonotype. MiTCR v1.1 was used to align clonotypes to the IMGT TRBV, TRBD and TRBJ reference segments. The analysis was restricted to V-J combinations with a frequency above 0.0001, which together covered just over 98% of the repertoires. A TCS score was defined as the ratio of F50 (clonal expansion) to E x V (chaos), with BLOSUM62-based TCRdist applied between CDR3 peptides within each V-J. Welch's t-statistics and random forest reduced roughly 530 V-J features to 10 to 15, which were used in a naive Bayes classifier (R e1071). Clones were called with MiXCR by TCRdb after fastp trimmed the public reads at Q25, and only in-frame beta chains were retained. CDR3 protein duplicates are merged, each entry listing the most common genes and DNA. For this entry, the V and J calls and clone size follow TCRdb and not the study's own pipeline. For this sample the table gives roughly 180,000 distinct CDR3 sequences, of which about a tenth were detected only once. Around 20% of the sample rests with the top ten.

These data originate in a study of T cells in Graves' hyperthyroidism and ophthalmopathy (dated by TCRdb to between 2019 and 2020). For context, the study as a whole: Peripheral blood was sampled at the time of initial diagnosis, prior to any treatment. To identify TCR V-J signatures that set the groups apart, the researchers used a discovery cohort of about a hundred patients, made up of 40 to 45 with Graves' ophthalmopathy and 57 with stable Graves' hyperthyroidism. An independent validation cohort of 18 to 20 hyperthyroidism patients and more than 15 patients who later progressed to ophthalmopathy tested prospective prediction of ophthalmopathy. The roughly 100 discovery patients were divided at random into training and test sets in a 7:3 ratio. Thyroid tissue and blood T-cell repertoires from six Graves' hyperthyroidism patients were also compared in the study. After sampling, hyperthyroidism patients received methimazole starting at 30 mg daily, and ophthalmopathy patients received high-dose intravenous methylprednisolone. According to the paper, TCR Vbeta CDR3 sequencing was carried out on over 130 peripheral blood samples, which came from approximately 43 ophthalmopathy, under 80 hyperthyroidism and about 17 progressor patients.

CDR1 and CDR2 (SNHLY, FYNNEI) derive from the germline V gene. The CDR3 starts with the cysteine, ends with the phenylalanine, and has 11 residues. Only the CDR3 DNA is retained, 33 bases long and in frame from the first base. The trim is 6 bases for V and 8 bases for J, with a gap of 10 bases between the germline ends. Study-wide findings and limitations: In validation, progression to ophthalmopathy was predicted by the model with almost 71% sensitivity and around 76% specificity, a median of approximately 7.1 months before onset. No statistical method was used to fix the sample size in advance, and group allocation was not hidden from the investigators. Most expanded thyroid clonotypes (frequency above 0.001) were also found in blood, which suggests that blood repertoires may mirror thyroid immune responses. In cross-validation, a model built on a 13 V-J signature told ophthalmopathy apart from stable hyperthyroidism with just under 90% sensitivity and approximately 81% specificity, and in testing the same model reached 80%/75%.

Specimen: blood. The clonotype was recovered from a woman aged 18-29 years with Graves' hyperthyroidism that later progressed to Graves' ophthalmopathy. Recombination connected TRBV2 to TRBJ1-2; a confident D gene designation cannot be given. This receptor carries the CDR3 CASSPSRGYTF. The base sequence is TGTGCCAGCAGCCCATCTCGGGGCTACACCTTC.